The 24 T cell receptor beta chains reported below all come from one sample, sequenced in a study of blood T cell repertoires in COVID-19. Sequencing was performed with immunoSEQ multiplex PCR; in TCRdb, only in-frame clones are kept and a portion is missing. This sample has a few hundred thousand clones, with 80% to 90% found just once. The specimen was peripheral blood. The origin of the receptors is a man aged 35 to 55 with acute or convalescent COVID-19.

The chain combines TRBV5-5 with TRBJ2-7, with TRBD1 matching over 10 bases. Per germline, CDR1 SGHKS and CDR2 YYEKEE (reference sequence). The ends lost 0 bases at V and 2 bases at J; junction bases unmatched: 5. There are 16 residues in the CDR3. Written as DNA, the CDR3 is TGTGCCAGCAGCTTGGTCGGGGGACAGGGGACCTACGAGCAGTACTTC. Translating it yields CASSLVGGQGTYEQYF. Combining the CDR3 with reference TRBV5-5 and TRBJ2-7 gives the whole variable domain DAGVTQSPTHLIKTRGQQVTLRCSPISGHKSVSWYQQVLGQGPQFIFQYYEKEERGRGNFPDRFSARQFPNYSSELNVNALLLGDSALYLCASSLVGGQGTYEQYFGPGTRLTVT.

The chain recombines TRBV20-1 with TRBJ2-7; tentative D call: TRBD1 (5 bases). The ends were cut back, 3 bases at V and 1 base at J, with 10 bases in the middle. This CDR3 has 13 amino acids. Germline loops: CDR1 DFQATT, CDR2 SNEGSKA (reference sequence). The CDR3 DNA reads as TGCAGTGCTAGTGGGGCCGATTCCTACGAGCAGTACTTC. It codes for CSASGADSYEQYF.

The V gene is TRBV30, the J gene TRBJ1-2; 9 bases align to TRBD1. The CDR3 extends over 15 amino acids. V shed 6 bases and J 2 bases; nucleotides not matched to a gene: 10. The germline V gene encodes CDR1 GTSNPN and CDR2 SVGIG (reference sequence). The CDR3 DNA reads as TGTGCCTGCCCGACACAGGGGGCTTTCAACTATGGCTACACCTTC. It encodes CACPTQGAFNYGYTF. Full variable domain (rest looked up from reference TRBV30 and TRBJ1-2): SQTIHQWPATLVQPVGSPLSLECTVEGTSNPNLYWYRQAAGRGLQLLFYSVGIGQISSEVPQNLSASRPQDRQFILSSKKLLLSDSGFYLCACPTQGAFNYGYTFGSGTRLTVV.

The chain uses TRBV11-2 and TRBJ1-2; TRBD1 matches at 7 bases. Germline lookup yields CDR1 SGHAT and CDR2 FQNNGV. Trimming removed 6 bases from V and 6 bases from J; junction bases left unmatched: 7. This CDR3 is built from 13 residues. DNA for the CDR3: TGTGCCAGCAGTTTGACAGGGTTACATGGCTACACCTTC. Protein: CASSLTGLHGYTF.

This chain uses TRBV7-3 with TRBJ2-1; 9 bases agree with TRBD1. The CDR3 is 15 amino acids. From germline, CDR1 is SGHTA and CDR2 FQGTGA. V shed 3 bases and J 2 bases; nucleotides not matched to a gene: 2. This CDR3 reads CASSFDRGTYNEQFF. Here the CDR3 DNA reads TGTGCCAGCAGCTTCGACAGGGGGACCTACAATGAGCAGTTCTTC.

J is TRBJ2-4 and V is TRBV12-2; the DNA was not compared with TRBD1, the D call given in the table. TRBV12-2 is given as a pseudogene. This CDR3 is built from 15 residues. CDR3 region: CASRPDTLAKNIQYF. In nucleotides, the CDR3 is TGTGCAAGTCGCCCCGACACCTTAGCCAAAAACATTCAGTACTTC.

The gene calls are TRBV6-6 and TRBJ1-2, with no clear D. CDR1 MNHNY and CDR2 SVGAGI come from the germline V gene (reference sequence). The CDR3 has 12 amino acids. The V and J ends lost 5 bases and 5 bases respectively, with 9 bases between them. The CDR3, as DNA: TGTGCCAGCAGTGAGTCTCGATATGGCTACACCTTC. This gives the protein CASSESRYGYTF.

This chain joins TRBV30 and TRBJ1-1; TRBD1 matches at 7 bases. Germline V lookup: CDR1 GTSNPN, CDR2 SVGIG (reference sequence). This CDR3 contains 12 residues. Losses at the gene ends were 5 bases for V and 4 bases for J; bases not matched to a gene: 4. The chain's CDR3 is CAWWPGGTEAFF. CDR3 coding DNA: TGTGCCTGGTGGCCAGGGGGCACTGAAGCTTTCTTT. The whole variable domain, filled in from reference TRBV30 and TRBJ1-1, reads SQTIHQWPATLVQPVGSPLSLECTVEGTSNPNLYWYRQAAGRGLQLLFYSVGIGQISSEVPQNLSASRPQDRQFILSSKKLLLSDSGFYLCAWWPGGTEAFFGQGTRLTVV.

In DNA form, the CDR3 reads TGTGCCAGCCGGGATTCCTACGAGCAGTACTTC. Translated: CASRDSYEQYF. The V call is TRBV25-1, the J call TRBJ2-7; D possibly corresponds to TRBD2 (5 bases). Germline V gene data show CDR1 as MGHDK and CDR2 as SYGVNS. Trimming left V 8 bases short and J 1 base short, with 6 bases between. The CDR3 is 11 residues long.

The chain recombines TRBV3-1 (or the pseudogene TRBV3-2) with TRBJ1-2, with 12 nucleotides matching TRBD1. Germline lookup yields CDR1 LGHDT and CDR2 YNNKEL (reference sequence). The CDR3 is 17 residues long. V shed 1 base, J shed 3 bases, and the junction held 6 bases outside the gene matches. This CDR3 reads CASSQGMGQGADYGYTF. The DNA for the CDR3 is TGTGCCAGCAGCCAAGGTATGGGACAGGGGGCTGACTATGGCTACACCTTC.

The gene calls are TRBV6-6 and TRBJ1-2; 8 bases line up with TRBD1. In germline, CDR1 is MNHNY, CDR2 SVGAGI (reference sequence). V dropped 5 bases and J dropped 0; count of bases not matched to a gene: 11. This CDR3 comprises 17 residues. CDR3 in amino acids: CASSPSTGVPTNYGYTF. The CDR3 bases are TGTGCCAGCAGTCCCTCGACAGGGGTCCCCACTAACTATGGCTACACCTTC.

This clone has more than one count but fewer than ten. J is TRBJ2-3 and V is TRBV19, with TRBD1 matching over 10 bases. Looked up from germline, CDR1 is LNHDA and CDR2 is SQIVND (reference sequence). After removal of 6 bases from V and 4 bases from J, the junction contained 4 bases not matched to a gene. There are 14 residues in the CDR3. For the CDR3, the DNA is TGTGCCAGTAGGGACAGGGGGAAGGCAGATACGCAGTATTTT. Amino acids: CASRDRGKADTQYF. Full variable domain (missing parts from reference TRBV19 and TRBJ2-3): DGGITQSPKYLFRKEGQNVTLSCEQNLNHDAMYWYRQDPGQGLRLIYYSQIVNDFQKGDIAEGYSVSREKKESFPLTVTSAQKNPTAFYLCASRDRGKADTQYFGPGTRLTVL.

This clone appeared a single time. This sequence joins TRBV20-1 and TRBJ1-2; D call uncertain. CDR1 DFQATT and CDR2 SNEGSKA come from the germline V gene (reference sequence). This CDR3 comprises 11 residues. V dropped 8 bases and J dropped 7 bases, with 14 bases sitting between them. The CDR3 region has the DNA TGCAGTCTCTCTGGGCTCCCTGGCTACACCTTC. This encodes CSLSGLPGYTF.

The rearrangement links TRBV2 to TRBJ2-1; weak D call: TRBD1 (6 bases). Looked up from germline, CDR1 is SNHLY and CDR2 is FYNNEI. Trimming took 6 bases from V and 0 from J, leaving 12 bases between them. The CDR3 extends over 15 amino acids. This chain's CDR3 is CASSRDMSSYNEQFF. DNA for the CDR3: TGTGCCAGCAGCCGGGACATGAGCTCCTACAATGAGCAGTTCTTC.

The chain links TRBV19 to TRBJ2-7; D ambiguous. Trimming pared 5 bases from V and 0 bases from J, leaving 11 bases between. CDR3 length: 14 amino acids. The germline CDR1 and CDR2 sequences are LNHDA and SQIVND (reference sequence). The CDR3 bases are TGTGCCAGTAGTCCATCGACAAGCTCCTACGAGCAGTACTTC. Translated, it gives CASSPSTSSYEQYF.

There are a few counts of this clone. The CDR3 DNA reads TGTGCCAGCAGCCAAGACCCCACTCCGGGACATAGAAACTATGGCTACACCTTC. Residues: CASSQDPTPGHRNYGYTF. This chain joins TRBV4-2 and TRBJ1-2, with D possibly TRBD1 on 6 matching bases. This CDR3 region has 18 residues. Germline lookup yields CDR1 LGHNA and CDR2 YNFKEQ. With 0 bases removed from V and 2 bases from J, the gap between germline ends came to 19 bases.

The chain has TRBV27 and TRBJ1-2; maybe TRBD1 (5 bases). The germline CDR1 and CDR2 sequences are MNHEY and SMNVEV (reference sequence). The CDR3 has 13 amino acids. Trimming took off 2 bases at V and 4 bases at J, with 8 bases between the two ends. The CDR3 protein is CASSLVGAYGYTF. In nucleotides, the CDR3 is TGTGCCAGCAGTTTAGTAGGGGCCTATGGCTACACCTTC.

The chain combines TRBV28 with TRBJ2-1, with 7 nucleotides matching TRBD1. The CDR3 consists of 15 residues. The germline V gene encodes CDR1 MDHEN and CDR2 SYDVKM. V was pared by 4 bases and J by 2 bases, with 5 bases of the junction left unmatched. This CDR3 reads CASSSGTAPYNEQFF. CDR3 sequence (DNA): TGTGCCAGCAGTTCTGGGACAGCCCCCTACAATGAGCAGTTCTTC.

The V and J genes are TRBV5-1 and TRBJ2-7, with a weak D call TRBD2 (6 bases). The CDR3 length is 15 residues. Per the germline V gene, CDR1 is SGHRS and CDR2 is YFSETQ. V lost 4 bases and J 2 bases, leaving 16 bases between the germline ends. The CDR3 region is CASSRTEGPTYEQYF. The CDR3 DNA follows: TGCGCCAGCAGCCGGACGGAGGGACCTACCTACGAGCAGTACTTC.

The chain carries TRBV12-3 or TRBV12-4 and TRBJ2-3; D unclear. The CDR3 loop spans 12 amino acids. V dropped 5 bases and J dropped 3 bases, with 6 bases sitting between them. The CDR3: CASSEYTDTQYF. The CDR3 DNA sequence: TGTGCCAGCAGTGAGTATACAGATACGCAGTATTTT.

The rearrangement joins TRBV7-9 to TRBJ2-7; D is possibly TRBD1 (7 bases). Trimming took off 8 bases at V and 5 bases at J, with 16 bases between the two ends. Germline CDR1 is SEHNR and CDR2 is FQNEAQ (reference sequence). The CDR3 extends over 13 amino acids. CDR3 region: CASGRDRQDEQYF. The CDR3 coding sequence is TGTGCCAGCGGGCGGGACAGACAAGACGAGCAGTACTTC.

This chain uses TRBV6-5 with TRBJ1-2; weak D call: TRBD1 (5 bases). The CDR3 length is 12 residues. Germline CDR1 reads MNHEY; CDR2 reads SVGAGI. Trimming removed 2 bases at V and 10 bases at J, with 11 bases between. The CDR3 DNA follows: TGTGCCAGCAGTTACGGTGGGGCAACCTACACCTTC. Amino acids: CASSYGGATYTF.

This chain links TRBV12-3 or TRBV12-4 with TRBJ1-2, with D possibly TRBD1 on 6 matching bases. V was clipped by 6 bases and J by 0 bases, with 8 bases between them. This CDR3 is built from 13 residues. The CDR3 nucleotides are TGTGCCAGCAGCCGGACAGCTAACTATGGCTACACCTTC. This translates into CASSRTANYGYTF.

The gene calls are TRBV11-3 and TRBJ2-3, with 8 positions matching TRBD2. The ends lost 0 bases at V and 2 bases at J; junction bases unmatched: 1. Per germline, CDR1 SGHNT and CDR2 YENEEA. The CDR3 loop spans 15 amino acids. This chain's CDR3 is CASSLDGLATDTQYF. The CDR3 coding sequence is TGTGCCAGCAGCTTAGACGGACTAGCCACAGATACGCAGTATTTT.